This TCR beta chain was observed in a study of cytomegalovirus exposure and HLA in healthy donors. With regard to this clone: As yet, its antigen is unknown.

Germline CDR1 SGHRS, CDR2 YFSETQ. CDR3 length: 18 amino acids. V gave up 0 bases and J gave up 1 base; unmatched junction bases: 9. Study-wide results and caveats: A few chains linked to CMV were shown in vitro to be specific for CMV antigens. Rare TCR sequences dominated, though some public TCRs recurred in many donors.

Vbeta (60) and Jbeta (13) primers were used in the PCR. The data were produced by immunoSEQ multiplex PCR, yet TCRdb's version contains in-frame clones alone and is incomplete. The sample lists approximately 85,000 clones; about three fifths were seen once. The sample comprised PBMCs. This clonotype was obtained from a woman aged 30 to 39 in good health and CMV-seropositive. The V and J genes are TRBV5-1 and TRBJ2-5; 10 bases agree with TRBD2. The CDR3 loop reads CASSLDSGGFALQETQYF. The CDR3 coding sequence is TGCGCCAGCAGCTTGGATAGCGGGGGGTTTGCACTCCAAGAGACCCAGTACTTC.